These 26 T cell receptor beta chains were all obtained from the same sample, sequenced in a study of blood T cell repertoires in COVID-19. Generated by immunoSEQ multiplex PCR, the TCRdb table keeps only in-frame clones and is missing some. The data show 160,000 or so clones, 79% seen once. Source material: peripheral blood. These receptors all stem from an older woman with COVID-19, enrolled during active disease.

The rearrangement uses TRBV11-2 and TRBJ2-7, with 7 bases aligning to TRBD1. The CDR3 sequence is 13 residues long. V was pared by 5 bases and J by 2 bases, with 3 bases of the junction left unmatched. Germline V gene sequence: CDR1 SGHAT, CDR2 FQNNGV. The CDR3: CASSQGQPYEQYF. The CDR3 nucleotides are TGTGCCAGCAGCCAGGGACAGCCCTACGAGCAGTACTTC.

The chain is built from TRBV6-5 and TRBJ2-3; D possibly corresponds to TRBD1 (6 bases). This CDR3 contains 12 residues. Germline CDR1 reads MNHEY; CDR2 reads SVGAGI. V lost 6 bases and J 6 bases, leaving 10 bases between the germline ends. The CDR3 reads CASRQGFDTQYF. For the CDR3, the DNA is TGTGCCAGCAGGCAGGGGTTCGATACGCAGTATTTT.

In this sample, this clone turned up once. This chain uses TRBV28 with TRBJ2-1; TRBD2 matches at 7 bases. CDR1 MDHEN and CDR2 SYDVKM come from the germline V gene. Unmatched junction bases numbered 3, after V lost 4 bases and J lost 0 bases. The CDR3 consists of 15 residues. This CDR3 reads CASSSGGSSYNEQFF. CDR3 DNA sequence: TGTGCCAGCAGTTCGGGGGGTAGCTCCTACAATGAGCAGTTCTTC.

This CDR3 is CASSRLGYTGELFF. Written as DNA, the CDR3 is TGTGCCAGCAGCCGTCTAGGATATACTGGGGAGCTGTTTTTT. The rearrangement uses TRBV7-2 and TRBJ2-2, with no clear D. There are 14 residues in the CDR3. Trimming took 5 bases from V and 8 from J, leaving 15 bases between them. Germline V lookup: CDR1 SGHTA, CDR2 FQGNSA.

This sequence joins TRBV24-1 and TRBJ2-2, with D perhaps matching TRBD2 (5 bases). CDR3 length equals 13 residues. Deletions cut 9 bases from V and 4 bases from J, with 11 bases between. Germline V CDR1 and CDR2: KGHDR, SFDVKD. The CDR3 region is CATQSRGTGELFF. The CDR3 nucleotides are TGTGCCACCCAAAGCCGGGGCACCGGGGAGCTGTTTTTT.

The V gene is TRBV3-1 (or the pseudogene TRBV3-2), the J gene TRBJ2-6, with D tentatively TRBD1 (5 bases). The CDR3 runs 18 residues. Germline loops: CDR1 LGHDT, CDR2 YNNKEL (reference sequence). The V and J ends lost 2 bases and 2 bases respectively, with 16 bases between them. The DNA for the CDR3 is TGTGCCAGCAGCCAATCAAGACAGTCTGTCCCTGGGGCCAACGTCCTGACTTTC. The encoded protein is CASSQSRQSVPGANVLTF.

This clone appeared a few times. V is TRBV18 and J is TRBJ2-3; possibly TRBD1 for D (5 bases). This CDR3 contains 17 residues. Germline values: CDR1 KGHSH, CDR2 LQKENI. The V end was cut by 1 base, the J end by 3 bases, with 17 bases between. Here the CDR3 DNA reads TGTGCCAGCTCACCACAGGGGCCCTATGGGTCAACAGATACGCAGTATTTT. Amino acids: CASSPQGPYGSTDTQYF.

This chain links TRBV6-5 with TRBJ2-2, with 9 bases that match TRBD2. Germline V CDR1 and CDR2: MNHEY, SVGAGI. This CDR3 region has 15 residues. Trimming took 6 bases from V and 6 from J; bases not matched to a gene: 8. The CDR3 sequence: CASSVAGEGAGELFF. CDR3 sequence (DNA): TGTGCCAGCAGCGTAGCGGGAGAGGGAGCCGGGGAGCTGTTTTTT.

In DNA form, the CDR3 reads TGCGCCAGCAGCGAGCTTGCGGGGGGAGACCTGAACACTGAAGCTTTCTTT. Protein sequence: CASSELAGGDLNTEAFF. The V call is TRBV5-1, the J call TRBJ1-1, with a weak D call TRBD1 (5 bases). The CDR3 is 17 residues long. With 4 bases removed from V and 0 bases from J, the gap between germline ends came to 19 bases. Per germline, CDR1 SGHRS and CDR2 YFSETQ. Full variable domain (remainder filled in from reference TRBV5-1 and TRBJ1-1): KAGVTQTPRYLIKTRGQQVTLSCSPISGHRSVSWYQQTPGQGLQFLFEYFSETQRNKGNFPGRFSGRQFSNSRSEMNVSTLELGDSALYLCASSELAGGDLNTEAFFGQGTRLTVV.

The J gene is TRBJ2-4, the V gene TRBV9; TRBD1 matches at 10 bases. Trimming removed 4 bases from V and 8 bases from J; junction bases left unmatched: 6. This CDR3 spans 14 amino acids. The germline V gene has CDR1 SGDLS and CDR2 YYNGEE. The CDR3 reads CASSKTGTGDIQYF. CDR3 sequence (DNA): TGTGCCAGCAGCAAGACCGGGACAGGGGACATTCAGTACTTC.

The chain has TRBV13 and TRBJ1-6; the match to TRBD1 covers 7 bases. The germline V gene encodes CDR1 PRHDT and CDR2 FYEKMQ (reference sequence). This CDR3 spans 15 amino acids. Trimming cost V 5 bases and J 7 bases; bases outside gene matches: 8. The CDR3 nucleotides are TGTGCCAGCAGCCGTTCCGGGACAGCGAATTCACCCCTCCACTTT. Protein: CASSRSGTANSPLHF.

J is TRBJ1-2 and V is TRBV7-2, with TRBD1 matching 10 bases. CDR1 is SGHTA, CDR2 FQGNSA, per germline. The ends lost 1 base at V and 8 bases at J; junction bases unmatched: 1. This CDR3 region has 13 residues. The CDR3 sequence is CASSLGTGGGYTF. In DNA form, the CDR3 reads TGTGCCAGCAGCTTAGGGACAGGGGGAGGCTACACCTTC.

V gene TRBV11-3 combines with J gene TRBJ1-1, with 11 bases identical to TRBD1. CDR1 and CDR2 (germline): SGHNT, YENEEA. V was pared by 5 bases and J by 4 bases, with 6 bases of the junction left unmatched. The CDR3 consists of 15 residues. CDR3: CASSLTGQGVTEAFF. CDR3 DNA sequence: TGTGCCAGCAGCCTTACGGGACAGGGGGTCACTGAAGCTTTCTTT.

This clone was seen only once. J is TRBJ2-1 and V is TRBV19; 11 nucleotides agree with TRBD1. Germline CDR1 and CDR2: LNHDA and SQIVND (reference sequence). J gave up 10 bases and V 1 base, and 6 bases lay outside the gene matches. This CDR3 region has 15 residues. The CDR3 region has the DNA TGTGCCAGTAGTATAGGGCACGGGACAGGGGGGGAGCAGTTCTTC. It codes for CASSIGHGTGGEQFF.

This clone was seen once. The chain links TRBV3-1 (or the pseudogene TRBV3-2) to TRBJ1-5, with D possibly being TRBD1 (5 bases). The V gene lost 2 bases and the J gene lost 4 bases, with 12 bases spanning the gap. CDR3 size: 15 residues. Germline V CDR1 and CDR2: LGHDT, YNNKEL (reference sequence). CDR3 sequence (DNA): TGTGCCAGCAGCCAAATGGGGCAGGAAAATCAGCCCCAGCATTTT. Protein product: CASSQMGQENQPQHF.

This clone was counted many times. The chain couples TRBV19 to TRBJ2-5; TRBD2 matches 8 bases. V dropped 5 bases and J dropped 0; count of bases not matched to a gene: 14. This CDR3 comprises 18 residues. Germline V gene sequence: CDR1 LNHDA, CDR2 SQIVND (reference sequence). The CDR3 here is CASSVIFGTRSDQETQYF. CDR3 nucleotide sequence: TGTGCCAGTAGTGTCATATTCGGGACTAGGTCCGACCAAGAGACCCAGTACTTC.

This rearrangement joins TRBV5-4 to TRBJ1-3, with 7 bases fitting TRBD1. Germline V gene data show CDR1 as SGHNT and CDR2 as YYREEE (reference sequence). This CDR3 contains 16 residues. Trimming cost V 4 bases and J 4 bases; bases outside gene matches: 11. This CDR3 reads CASSAGQASEGNTIYF. The CDR3 nucleotides are TGTGCCAGCAGCGCCGGACAGGCGTCCGAGGGAAACACCATATATTTT.

This chain links TRBV7-2 with TRBJ1-5; D unclear. Germline lookup yields CDR1 SGHTA and CDR2 FQGNSA. Trimming stripped 6 bases from V and 0 bases from J, with 3 bases between. CDR3 length equals 12 residues. The CDR3 sequence: CASSHSNQPQHF. CDR3 DNA: TGTGCCAGCAGTCATAGCAATCAGCCCCAGCATTTT.

The chain combines TRBV5-1 with TRBJ1-1, with 10 bases that match TRBD1. The CDR3 is made up of 14 amino acids. V shed 2 bases, J shed 10 bases, and the junction held 8 bases outside the gene matches. Germline assignment: CDR1 SGHRS and CDR2 YFSETQ. DNA of the CDR3: TGCGCCAGCAGCTTACGACAGGGGGCGAGGGTAGCTTTCTTT. Protein: CASSLRQGARVAFF.

The chain uses TRBV7-2 and TRBJ2-7, with 14 bases fitting TRBD2. Germline V gene data show CDR1 as SGHTA and CDR2 as FQGNSA. This CDR3 contains 15 residues. J lost 7 bases, V lost 5 bases, and 7 bases had no gene match. CDR3 in DNA: TGTGCCAGCAGCCCAAGACTAGCGGGAGGGCATGAGCAGTACTTC. Amino acid sequence: CASSPRLAGGHEQYF.

The chain links TRBV2 to TRBJ2-1, with 8 bases that match TRBD2. In germline, CDR1 is SNHLY, CDR2 FYNNEI. The junction had 6 bases not matched to a gene; V was cut back by 3 bases and J by 5 bases. The CDR3 has 15 amino acids. This CDR3 is CASSEGLAGHNEQFF. CDR3 nucleotide sequence: TGTGCCAGCAGTGAGGGGCTAGCGGGCCACAATGAGCAGTTCTTC.

The chain couples TRBV11-2 to TRBJ2-1, with D possibly TRBD2 on 5 matching bases. Trimming shortened V by 0 bases and J by 7 bases, and 13 bases separated the two germline ends. The CDR3 totals 15 residues. Germline V CDR1 and CDR2: SGHAT, FQNNGV. CDR3 sequence reads: CASSLDVVAWNEQFF. CDR3 nucleotide sequence: TGTGCCAGCAGCTTAGACGTAGTAGCGTGGAATGAGCAGTTCTTC.

The chain is built from TRBV28 and TRBJ2-1; D remains unclear. The V end lost 2 bases, the J end lost 0 bases, and 8 bases lay between the germline ends. Germline lookup yields CDR1 MDHEN and CDR2 SYDVKM. The CDR3 runs to 15 residues. The CDR3 DNA follows: TGTGCCAGCAGTTTACTACGCGGCTCCTACAATGAGCAGTTCTTC. Its translation: CASSLLRGSYNEQFF. The full variable domain, completed using reference TRBV28 and TRBJ2-1, is DVKVTQSSRYLVKRTGEKVFLECVQDMDHENMFWYRQDPGLGLRLIYFSYDVKMKEKGDIPEGYSVSREKKERFSLILESASTNQTSMYLCASSLLRGSYNEQFFGPGTRLTVL.

This clone showed up just a few times. The gene calls are TRBV7-2 and TRBJ2-3; D is undetermined. Germline V CDR1 and CDR2: SGHTA, FQGNSA. Trimming took off 0 bases at V and 2 bases at J, with 9 bases between the two ends. The CDR3 is 15 amino acids. The CDR3 spells CASSLAAVFTDTQYF. Here the CDR3 DNA reads TGTGCCAGCAGCTTAGCCGCGGTTTTCACAGATACGCAGTATTTT.

The chain employs TRBV18 and TRBJ2-3; TRBD1 is a possible D gene (6 bases). CDR1 is KGHSH and CDR2 is LQKENI in the germline V gene. The V end lost 5 bases, the J end lost 0 bases, and 18 bases lay between the germline ends. The CDR3 consists of 17 residues. The CDR3 DNA sequence: TGTGCCAGCTCATCGAACGCATTGGGGGCTAGCACAGATACGCAGTATTTT. Its protein is CASSSNALGASTDTQYF.

The CDR3 loop is CASRTSGSLSTDTQYF. The DNA of the CDR3 is TGTGCCAGTAGGACTAGCGGGAGCCTTAGCACAGATACGCAGTATTTT. J is TRBJ2-3 and V is TRBV19; 12 bases are shared with TRBD2. This CDR3 spans 16 amino acids. Germline V CDR1 and CDR2: LNHDA, SQIVND (reference sequence). Germline trimming cut 6 bases from V and 0 bases from J; bases unmatched to any gene: 4. Filled out from reference TRBV19 and TRBJ2-3, the complete variable domain reads DGGITQSPKYLFRKEGQNVTLSCEQNLNHDAMYWYRQDPGQGLRLIYYSQIVNDFQKGDIAEGYSVSREKKESFPLTVTSAQKNPTAFYLCASRTSGSLSTDTQYFGPGTRLTVL.